These 24 T cell receptor beta chains came from one sample sequenced in a study of blood T cells in healthy people across ages. Combining a sample-barcoded 5' primer with a J-beta primer mix, a second PCR ran for roughly 7 to 12 cycles. TCRdb reanalysed the 5' RACE reads using MiXCR and keeps one entry per CDR3 protein. The data contain about 680,000 distinct CDR3 sequences, 49% of them singletons. The sample was blood. The receptors stem from a woman aged 60-75 years in good health.

This clonotype was detected a few times. The V gene is TRBV7-2, the J gene TRBJ2-7; possible D gene TRBD2, 5 bases. Germline V lookup: CDR1 SGHTA, CDR2 FQGNSA. The CDR3 loop spans 15 amino acids. V lost 6 bases to trimming and J lost 2 bases, with 17 bases between them. The CDR3 DNA reads as TGTGCCAGCAGGCTAGAGCCGGGGTACACCTACGAGCAGTACTTC. This sequence encodes CASRLEPGYTYEQYF.

The genes are TRBV20-1 and TRBJ2-1; D perhaps matches TRBD2 (6 bases). Trimming removed 7 bases from V and 0 bases from J, with 13 bases in between. CDR1 DFQATT and CDR2 SNEGSKA come from the germline V gene (reference sequence). CDR3 length equals 14 residues. CDR3 sequence reads: CSGRRGSSYNEQFF. The CDR3 DNA is TGCAGTGGGAGGAGGGGAAGCTCCTACAATGAGCAGTTCTTC.

This clonotype was detected once. The chain combines TRBV18 with TRBJ1-1; 8 bases fit TRBD1. This CDR3 is 14 amino acids long. Germline CDR1 KGHSH, CDR2 LQKENI. J lost 3 bases, V lost 3 bases, and 3 bases had no gene match. The CDR3 loop is CASSPTGGDTEAFF. The CDR3 DNA follows: TGTGCCAGCTCACCCACAGGGGGGGACACTGAAGCTTTCTTT.

The chain couples TRBV29-1 to TRBJ1-1, with 8 bases that match TRBD1. V trimming: 7 bases; J trimming: 3 bases; junction bases outside the gene matches: 13. From germline, CDR1 is SQVTM and CDR2 ANQGSEA. The CDR3 runs 15 residues. The CDR3 sequence: CSALDREGYDTEAFF. CDR3 DNA: TGCAGCGCTCTGGACAGGGAGGGATACGACACTGAAGCTTTCTTT.

For this clonotype: No DNA is shown, since the ends of the CDR3 on it are uncertain; the CDR3 is the one TCRdb lists. This chain joins TRBV27 and TRBJ2-7; the table's D call TRBD2 went unverified against the DNA. In germline, CDR1 is MNHEY, CDR2 SMNVEV (reference sequence). The CDR3 comprises 15 residues, both ends counted. The CDR3: CASSSSTSGNYEQYF.

Comments on this clonotype: This may stem from a read error, because a much larger clone lies one nucleotide away. This chain joins TRBV5-1 and TRBJ2-7, with 11 bases aligning to TRBD2. V was pared by 0 bases and J by 4 bases, with 3 bases of the junction left unmatched. Per the germline V gene, CDR1 is SGHRS and CDR2 is YFSETQ. The CDR3 sequence is 15 residues long. The CDR3 sequence: CASSLEPSGRYEQYF. In nucleotides, the CDR3 is TGCGCCAGCAGCTTGGAGCCTAGCGGGAGGTACGAGCAGTACTTC.

CDR3 amino acids: CASGDTAYEQYF. The DNA for the CDR3 is TGTGCCAGCGGGGACACCGCCTACGAGCAGTACTTC. The chain carries TRBV27 and TRBJ2-7, with a weak D call TRBD1 (6 bases). Germline values: CDR1 MNHEY, CDR2 SMNVEV (reference sequence). V dropped 8 bases and J dropped 2 bases, with 10 bases sitting between them. This CDR3 region has 12 residues.

The rearrangement uses TRBV20-1 and TRBJ2-5; 7 nucleotides line up with TRBD2. The V gene end was trimmed by 4 bases and the J gene end by 2 bases; junction bases not matched to a gene: 13. The CDR3 is made up of 16 amino acids. Looked up from germline, CDR1 is DFQATT and CDR2 is SNEGSKA (reference sequence). The CDR3 DNA reads TGCAGTGCTACCAGGCTGGCTAGCGGAGAGCAAGAGACCCAGTACTTC. Translation: CSATRLASGEQETQYF.

A single count supports this clonotype. The chain recombines TRBV2 with TRBJ2-7; TRBD2 agrees at 13 bases. V gave up 10 bases and J gave up 5 bases; unmatched junction bases: 11. Germline CDR1 and CDR2: SNHLY and FYNNEI. This CDR3 region has 15 residues. CDR3 amino acids: CATSGLAGVFDEQYF. The CDR3 DNA reads TGTGCCACCTCAGGACTAGCGGGAGTATTCGACGAGCAGTACTTC.

This chain uses TRBV9 with TRBJ1-4, with no clear D. CDR3 length equals 15 residues. Deletions cut 0 bases from V and 7 bases from J, with 13 bases between. CDR1 and CDR2 (germline): SGDLS, YYNGEE. CDR3 residues: CASSVAGGSGEKLFF. In nucleotides, the CDR3 is TGTGCCAGCAGCGTAGCGGGAGGGAGTGGTGAAAAACTGTTTTTT. Filled out from reference TRBV9 and TRBJ1-4, the complete variable domain reads DSGVTQTPKHLITATGQRVTLRCSPRSGDLSVYWYQQSLDQGLQFLIQYYNGEERAKGNILERFSAQQFPDLHSELNLSSLELGDSALYFCASSVAGGSGEKLFFGSGTQLSVL.

The chain employs TRBV20-1 and TRBJ1-2; D unclear. Looked up from germline, CDR1 is DFQATT and CDR2 is SNEGSKA (reference sequence). CDR3 length: 15 residues. V was shortened by 2 bases and J by 4 bases, with 17 bases between the two germline ends. The CDR3 DNA reads TGCAGTGCTAGACCGGCCTCAGAGACGCCCTATGGCTACACCTTC. This translates into CSARPASETPYGYTF.

The chain is built from TRBV6-2 or TRBV6-3 and TRBJ2-5; D call uncertain. The J call may be wrong; the DNA end is better matched by TRBJ2-7. CDR1 is MNHEY and CDR2 is SVGEGT in the germline V gene. The CDR3 totals 13 residues. This chain's CDR3 is CASSYRITYEQYF. In DNA, the CDR3 is TGTGCCAGCAGTTACCGGATTACCTACGAGCAGTACTTC.

The J gene is TRBJ2-3, the V gene TRBV27, with TRBD2 matching 7 bases. With V trimmed by 2 bases and J by 1 base, 6 bases remained unmatched. The CDR3 consists of 16 residues. The germline gives CDR1 MNHEY, CDR2 SMNVEV (reference sequence). The CDR3 sequence is CASSLQAGAGTDTQYF. CDR3 nucleotide sequence: TGTGCCAGCAGTTTACAGGCGGGAGCCGGCACAGATACGCAGTATTTT.

The chain employs TRBV18 and TRBJ1-5; no clear D gene. CDR1 and CDR2 (germline): KGHSH, LQKENI. The V end was cut by 4 bases, the J end by 7 bases, with 8 bases between. CDR3 length: 12 amino acids. CDR3 loop: CASSHNEQPQHF. CDR3 sequence (DNA): TGTGCCAGCTCACACAACGAACAGCCCCAGCATTTT.

This clonotype was seen many times. The chain employs TRBV24-1 and TRBJ2-3, with 7 bases aligning to TRBD1. J gave up 7 bases and V 3 bases, and 9 bases lay outside the gene matches. CDR1 is KGHDR, CDR2 SFDVKD, per germline. The CDR3 is made up of 15 amino acids. CDR3 region: CATSDVRQGAYTQYF. The CDR3 DNA is TGTGCCACCAGTGATGTCCGACAGGGCGCGTATACGCAGTATTTT.

This clonotype was picked up many times. The V and J genes are TRBV10-3 and TRBJ2-7; the match to TRBD2 covers 9 bases. The CDR3 runs to 14 residues. Germline V CDR1 and CDR2: ENHRY, SYGVKD. Germline trimming cut 5 bases from V and 0 bases from J; bases unmatched to any gene: 2. The CDR3 DNA is TGTGCCATCAGTAGGACTAGCGACTCCTACGAGCAGTACTTC. Protein: CAISRTSDSYEQYF.

The chain links TRBV20-1 to TRBJ2-2, with 11 bases matching TRBD2. Germline assignment: CDR1 DFQATT and CDR2 SNEGSKA (reference sequence). V dropped 3 bases and J dropped 4; count of bases not matched to a gene: 7. The CDR3 has 16 amino acids. For the CDR3, the DNA is TGCAGTGCTAGGCCTAGCGGGAGGTGGGGCACCGGGGAGCTGTTTTTT. It codes for CSARPSGRWGTGELFF.

Points on this clonotype: Mismatch with germline at one junction end may stem from a read error. J is TRBJ2-1 and V is TRBV4-3; D might be TRBD2 (6 bases). The CDR3 has 15 residues. Germline CDR1 LGHNA, CDR2 YSLEER. The CDR3: CASTQWGVRYNEQFF. CDR3 coding DNA: TGCGCCAGCACCCAATGGGGGGTTCGGTACAATGAGCAGTTCTTC.

This clonotype has only a few counts. V is TRBV24-1 and J is TRBJ1-1; D possibly corresponds to TRBD1 (6 bases). The germline CDR1 and CDR2 sequences are KGHDR and SFDVKD. Trimming removed 6 bases from V and 4 bases from J, with 14 bases in between. The CDR3 has 14 residues. The CDR3 reads CATSPNRAGTEAFF. The DNA of the CDR3 is TGTGCCACCAGTCCTAACAGGGCCGGCACTGAAGCTTTCTTT.

V is TRBV5-5 and J is TRBJ2-3, with 9 bases identical to TRBD2. Germline assignment: CDR1 SGHKS and CDR2 YYEKEE (reference sequence). This CDR3 comprises 15 residues. J was trimmed by 8 bases and V by 0 bases; bases with no gene match: 7. CDR3 sequence reads: CASSLVAGGPSTQYF. The CDR3 nucleotides are TGTGCCAGCAGCTTGGTCGCGGGAGGGCCTAGTACGCAGTATTTT.

In this sample, this clonotype turned up a few times. This chain uses TRBV12-3 or TRBV12-4 with TRBJ2-7, with TRBD1 matching over 8 bases. This CDR3 has 14 amino acids. Germline trimming cut 5 bases from V and 3 bases from J; bases unmatched to any gene: 6. The CDR3 region is CASSVQTGDYEQYF. CDR3 coding DNA: TGTGCCAGCAGTGTCCAGACAGGGGACTACGAGCAGTACTTC.

The genes are TRBV5-1 and TRBJ2-2; no definite D call. The CDR3 covers 14 residues. Germline CDR1 and CDR2: SGHRS and YFSETQ. The germline V and J ends were trimmed by 1 base and 2 bases, with 6 bases remaining between them. The CDR3 protein is CASSLTINTGELFF. The DNA for the CDR3 is TGCGCCAGCAGCTTGACAATTAACACCGGGGAGCTGTTTTTT.

This chain links TRBV7-8 with TRBJ2-1; TRBD2 matches 13 bases. Trimming took 5 bases from V and 10 from J; bases not matched to a gene: 8. Germline V gene data show CDR1 as SGHVS and CDR2 as FQNEAQ. CDR3 size: 15 residues. As DNA, the CDR3 is TGTGCCAGCAGCCCAGCAGGACTAGCGGGAGACGAGCAGTTCTTC. Its translation is CASSPAGLAGDEQFF.

This clonotype was found a few times. This chain uses TRBV28 with TRBJ2-5, with D possibly matching TRBD1 (5 bases). Germline V gives CDR1 MDHEN, CDR2 SYDVKM. Trimming pared 6 bases from V and 9 bases from J, leaving 17 bases between. CDR3 length equals 13 residues. CDR3 DNA sequence: TGTGCCAGCAGCGGTGGACACAAAGTGGCCCAGTACTTC. It encodes CASSGGHKVAQYF.